The rows below give T cell receptor beta chains drawn from one sample of a study of T cells in Graves' hyperthyroidism and ophthalmopathy. A single record per CDR3 protein comes from TCRdb applying MiXCR to the multiplex PCR reads. The sample records hundreds of thousands of distinct CDR3 sequences, 20% to 30% being singletons. Sequenced material: blood. The receptors were sampled from a man aged 35 to 55 with Graves' hyperthyroidism that later progressed to Graves' ophthalmopathy. CDR3s include the opening cysteine and the closing phenylalanine or tryptophan. Fields, in order: D gene, V gene, clone size, J gene, CDR3 DNA, CDR3 protein. A D gene is named only where the DNA matches it firmly. The size field is filled for only some rows; it gives once, few, many or a size class.

TRBD2,TRBV12-3/TRBV12-4,many,TRBJ2-5,TGTGCCAGCAGTCCCATAGCGGGAAGTCGAGAGACCCAGTACTTC,CASSPIAGSRETQYF
NA,TRBV19,NA,TRBJ2-7,TGTGCCAGTACTCAGGCGGCGGGCCTCTACGAGCAGTACTTC,CASTQAAGLYEQYF
NA,TRBV2,many,TRBJ2-7,TGTGCCAGCAAAACTGCCTGGGAGCAGTACTTC,CASKTAWEQYF
NA,TRBV28,NA,TRBJ1-1,TGTGCCAGCATGTATTCGAAGGTTCCTGAAGCTTTCTTT,CASMYSKVPEAFF
NA,TRBV28,many,TRBJ2-4,TGTGCCACCGGGGTAGCCAAAAACATTCAGTACTTC,CATGVAKNIQYF
NA,TRBV25-1,many,TRBJ2-5,TGTGCCAGCAGTGAAGCCCAGGGAGATTTGTACCTAGAGACCCAGTACTTC,CASSEAQGDLYLETQYF
TRBD1,TRBV3-1,few,TRBJ1-1,TGTGCCAGCACCCCAACGACAGGGGGCGGCACTGAAGCTTTCTTT,CASTPTTGGGTEAFF
NA,TRBV12-3/TRBV12-4,many,TRBJ2-7,TGTGCCAGCAGTTTGAAATCCTACGAGCAGTACTTC,CASSLKSYEQYF
NA,TRBV19,many,TRBJ1-1,TGTGCCAGTAGAACCGCACCTGACAGACGGCCTTGGAGAGACACTGAAGCTTTCTTT,CASRTAPDRRPWRDTEAFF
NA,TRBV30,NA,TRBJ2-2,TGTGCCTGGGTTCCCCTCGGAATACAGGGCGGCGGGGAGCTGTTTTTT,CAWVPLGIQGGGELFF
NA,TRBV5-1,NA,TRBJ1-2,TGCGCCAGCAGGCTTGTGGAGGATGGCTACACCTTC,CASRLVEDGYTF
TRBD2,TRBV27,many,TRBJ2-7,TGTGCCAGCCACCCCTACTACGGGAGGGGTTTAAGCTCCTACGAGCAGTACTTC,CASHPYYGRGLSSYEQYF
NA,TRBV6-2/TRBV6-3,many,TRBJ1-2,TGTGCCAGCATCCGGACTGGATCTAACTATGGCTACACCTTC,CASIRTGSNYGYTF
NA,TRBV28,many,TRBJ1-1,TGTGCCAGCACCTCCCAGTTGTCTCGAGCTTTCTTT,CASTSQLSRAFF
NA,TRBV20-1,many,TRBJ2-7,TGCAGTGCCCTGTCCCCGGACAGCTCCTACGAGCAGTACTTC,CSALSPDSSYEQYF
NA,TRBV15,few,TRBJ2-5,TGTGCCACCAGCAGAGAAGTCCGGGGGGAGACCCAGTACTTC,CATSREVRGETQYF
NA,TRBV11-2,many,TRBJ1-3,TGTGCCAGCAGCACGAGCGGGAGTTCCGGAAACACCATATATTTT,CASSTSGSSGNTIYF
TRBD1,TRBV20-1,many,TRBJ1-2,TGCAGTGGACAGGGCCAGGACTATGGCTACACCTTC,CSGQGQDYGYTF
NA,TRBV7-9,NA,TRBJ2-7,TGTGCCAGCAGCCCTAGACTATCCTACGAGCAGTACTTC,CASSPRLSYEQYF
NA,TRBV20-1,many,TRBJ2-5,TGCAGTGCTAGGTTTGCCGTTATGTTACTAGAGACCCAGTACTTC,CSARFAVMLLETQYF
TRBD2,TRBV10-3,NA,TRBJ2-7,TGTGCCATCAGTGGGTCTAGCGGGCGCTACGAGCAGTACTTC,CAISGSSGRYEQYF
NA,TRBV20-1,many,TRBJ2-7,TGCAGTGCGTCAGTTTCCTACGAGCAGTACTTC,CSASVSYEQYF
NA,TRBV7-8,many,TRBJ2-6,TGTGCCAGCAGCTCCCGAGGGAGCTCTGGGGCCAACGTCCTGACTTTC,CASSSRGSSGANVLTF
NA,TRBV6-1,many,TRBJ1-1,TGTGCCAGCAGTACAAAAGGGTACACTGAAGCTTTCTTT,CASSTKGYTEAFF
NA,TRBV29-1,many,TRBJ1-5,TGCAGCGTTGGGGTTTATAGCAATCAGCCCCAGCATTTT,CSVGVYSNQPQHF
NA,TRBV7-3,NA,TRBJ1-5,TGTGCCAGCAGCTCCCAAGGGGGGCAGCCCCAGCATTTT,CASSSQGGQPQHF
TRBD2,TRBV2,NA,TRBJ2-5,TGTGCCAGCAGGGAGCGGGGGGAAGAGACCCAGTACTTC,CASRERGEETQYF
NA,TRBV30,many,TRBJ1-2,TGTGCCTGGATGTCGGGAGTTGGGTATGGCTACACCTTC,CAWMSGVGYGYTF
NA,TRBV11-2,many,TRBJ2-7,TGTGCCAGCAGCTATGAGGAGGCATACGAGCAGTACTTC,CASSYEEAYEQYF